The present TCR beta chain was sequenced within a study of shared clonotypes between healthy human individuals. This CDR3 contains 14 residues. The V end lost 0 bases, the J end lost 6 bases, and 13 bases lay between the germline ends. Germline V gene lookup returns CDR1 SGHDT and CDR2 YYEEEE. Method: immunoSEQ multiplex PCR; TCRdb's copy keeps in-frame clones and lacks some. The data show under 2,000,000 clones, roughly 95% seen once. Naive CD8 isolation took CD45RO-negative cells positively selected for CCR7 and excluded terminally differentiated effector memory CD45RA+ cells. The origin of this receptor is a man aged 18 to 29 in good health. The rearrangement links TRBV5-6 to TRBJ2-7; TRBD2 might be the D (6 bases). Sequencing used naive CD8+ T cells sorted from blood. The CDR3 region has the DNA TGTGCCAGCAGCTTGGTCGGGGAGGTGGTCGAGCAGTACTTC. This codes for CASSLVGEVVEQYF.